A single sample is the source of the 2 T cell receptor beta chains below, sequenced in a study of type 1 and type 2 diabetes patients. The PCR template was genomic DNA. Multiplex PCR with 30 forward and 13 reverse primers amplified the TCR beta CDR3. A single record per CDR3 protein comes from TCRdb applying MiXCR to the multiplex PCR reads. This repertoire shows about 250,000 distinct CDR3 sequences, approximately 45% found once; its top ten account for roughly 13%. The specimen was peripheral blood mononuclear cells (PBMCs). Every receptor here comes from a man aged 18 to 29 with type 2 diabetes.

This clonotype was seen ten or more times. This chain connects TRBV30 to TRBJ2-7; D remains unclear. Trimming removed 2 bases from V and 3 bases from J, with 8 bases in between. CDR1 is GTSNPN and CDR2 is SVGIG in the germline V gene (reference sequence). The CDR3 is made up of 12 amino acids. The CDR3 nucleotides read TGTGCCTGGAGTTCGGGCTACTACGAGCAGTACTTC. This gives the protein CAWSSGYYEQYF. The whole variable domain, remainder taken from reference TRBV30 and TRBJ2-7, is SQTIHQWPATLVQPVGSPLSLECTVEGTSNPNLYWYRQAAGRGLQLLFYSVGIGQISSEVPQNLSASRPQDRQFILSSKKLLLSDSGFYLCAWSSGYYEQYFGPGTRLTVT.

The genes are TRBV20-1 and TRBJ1-1, with D hard to call. The germline V gene has CDR1 DFQATT and CDR2 SNEGSKA (reference sequence). The V and J ends lost 4 bases and 2 bases respectively, with 11 bases between them. The CDR3 runs 13 residues. The CDR3: CSAKTGFNTEAFF. The CDR3, as DNA: TGCAGTGCTAAGACGGGGTTTAACACTGAAGCTTTCTTT.